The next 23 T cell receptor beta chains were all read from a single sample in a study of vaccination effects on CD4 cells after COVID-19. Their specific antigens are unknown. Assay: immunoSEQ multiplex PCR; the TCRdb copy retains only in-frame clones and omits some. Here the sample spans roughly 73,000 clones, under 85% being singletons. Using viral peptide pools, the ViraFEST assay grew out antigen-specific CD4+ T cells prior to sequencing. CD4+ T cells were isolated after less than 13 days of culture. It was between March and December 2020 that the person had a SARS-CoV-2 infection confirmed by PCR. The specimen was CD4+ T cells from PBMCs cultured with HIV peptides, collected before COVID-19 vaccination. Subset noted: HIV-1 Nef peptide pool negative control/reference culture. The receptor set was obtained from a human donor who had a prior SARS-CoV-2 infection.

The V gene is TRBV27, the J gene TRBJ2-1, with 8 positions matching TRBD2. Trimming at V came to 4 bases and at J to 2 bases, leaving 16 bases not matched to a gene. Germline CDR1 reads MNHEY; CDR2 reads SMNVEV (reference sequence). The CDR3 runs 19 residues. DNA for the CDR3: TGTGCCAGCAGTTCCGGGCGGATTAGGGGACTAGTCGCCTACAATGAGCAGTTCTTC. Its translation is CASSSGRIRGLVAYNEQFF.

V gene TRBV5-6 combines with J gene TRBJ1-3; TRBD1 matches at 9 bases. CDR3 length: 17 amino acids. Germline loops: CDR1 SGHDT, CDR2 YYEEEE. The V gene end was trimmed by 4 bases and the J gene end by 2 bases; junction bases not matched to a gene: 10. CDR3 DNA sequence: TGTGCCAGCAGCCCGTACGGGGGGGACAGGGCTGGAAACACCATATATTTT. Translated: CASSPYGGDRAGNTIYF.

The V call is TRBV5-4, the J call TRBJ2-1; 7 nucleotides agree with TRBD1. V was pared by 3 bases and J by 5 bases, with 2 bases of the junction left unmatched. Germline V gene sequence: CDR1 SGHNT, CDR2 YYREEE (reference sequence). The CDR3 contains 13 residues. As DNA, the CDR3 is TGTGCCAGCAGCTCGGACAGGAACAATGAGCAGTTCTTC. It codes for CASSSDRNNEQFF.

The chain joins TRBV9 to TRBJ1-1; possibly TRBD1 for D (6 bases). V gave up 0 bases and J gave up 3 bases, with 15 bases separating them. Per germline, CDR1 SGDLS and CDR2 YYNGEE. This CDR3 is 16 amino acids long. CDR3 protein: CASSVVTGWGDTEAFF. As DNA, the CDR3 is TGTGCCAGCAGCGTAGTTACAGGGTGGGGTGACACTGAAGCTTTCTTT. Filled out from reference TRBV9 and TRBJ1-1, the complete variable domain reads DSGVTQTPKHLITATGQRVTLRCSPRSGDLSVYWYQQSLDQGLQFLIQYYNGEERAKGNILERFSAQQFPDLHSELNLSSLELGDSALYFCASSVVTGWGDTEAFFGQGTRLTVV.

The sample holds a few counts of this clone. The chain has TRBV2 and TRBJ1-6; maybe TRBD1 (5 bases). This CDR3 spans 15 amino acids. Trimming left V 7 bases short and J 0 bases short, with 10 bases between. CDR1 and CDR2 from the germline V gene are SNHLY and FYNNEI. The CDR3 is CASKPGSSYNSPLHF. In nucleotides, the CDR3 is TGTGCCAGCAAACCAGGGAGCTCCTATAATTCACCCCTCCACTTT.

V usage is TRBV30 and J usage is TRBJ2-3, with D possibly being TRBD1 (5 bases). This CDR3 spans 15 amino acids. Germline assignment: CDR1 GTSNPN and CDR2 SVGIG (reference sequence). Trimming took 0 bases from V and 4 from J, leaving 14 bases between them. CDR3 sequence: CAWSVGLGASDTQYF. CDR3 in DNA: TGTGCCTGGAGTGTCGGGCTAGGGGCCTCAGATACGCAGTATTTT.

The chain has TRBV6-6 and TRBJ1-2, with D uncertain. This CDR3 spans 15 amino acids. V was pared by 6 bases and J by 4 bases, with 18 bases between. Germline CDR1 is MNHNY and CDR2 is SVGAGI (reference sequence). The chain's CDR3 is CASRRPDPALYGYTF. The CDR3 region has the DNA TGTGCCAGCAGGCGACCGGACCCCGCTCTCTATGGCTACACCTTC.

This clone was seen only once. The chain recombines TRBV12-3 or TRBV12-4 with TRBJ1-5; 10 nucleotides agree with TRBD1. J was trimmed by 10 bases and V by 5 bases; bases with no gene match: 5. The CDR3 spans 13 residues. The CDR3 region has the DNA TGTGCCAGCAGTCCCGGACAGGGGGTCCCCCAGCATTTT. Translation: CASSPGQGVPQHF.

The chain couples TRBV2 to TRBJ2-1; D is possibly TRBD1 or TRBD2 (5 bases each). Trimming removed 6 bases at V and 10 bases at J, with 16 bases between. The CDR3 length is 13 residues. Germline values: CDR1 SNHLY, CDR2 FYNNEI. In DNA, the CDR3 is TGTGCCAGCAGGGTCAACCGGGACCAAGAGCAGTTCTTC. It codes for CASRVNRDQEQFF.

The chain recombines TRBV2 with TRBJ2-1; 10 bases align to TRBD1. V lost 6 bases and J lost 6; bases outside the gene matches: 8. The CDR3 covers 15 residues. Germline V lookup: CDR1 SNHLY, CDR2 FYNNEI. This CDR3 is CASRPGTGVPNEQFF. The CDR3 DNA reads TGTGCCAGCAGGCCCGGGACAGGGGTTCCCAATGAGCAGTTCTTC.

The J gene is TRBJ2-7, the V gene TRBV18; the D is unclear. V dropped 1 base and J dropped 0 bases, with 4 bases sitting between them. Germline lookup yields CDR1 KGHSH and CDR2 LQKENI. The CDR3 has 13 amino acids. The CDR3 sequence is CASSPQSSYEQYF. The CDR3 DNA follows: TGTGCCAGCTCACCACAAAGCTCCTACGAGCAGTACTTC.

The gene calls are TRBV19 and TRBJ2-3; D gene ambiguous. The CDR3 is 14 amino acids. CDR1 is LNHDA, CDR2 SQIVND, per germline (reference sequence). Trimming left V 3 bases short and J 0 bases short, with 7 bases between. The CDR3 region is CASSIRTSTDTQYF. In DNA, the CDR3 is TGTGCCAGTAGTATTCGCACTAGCACAGATACGCAGTATTTT.

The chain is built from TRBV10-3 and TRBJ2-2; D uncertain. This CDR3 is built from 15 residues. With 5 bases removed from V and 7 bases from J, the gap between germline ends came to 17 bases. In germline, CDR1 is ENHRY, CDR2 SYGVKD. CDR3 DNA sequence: TGTGCCATCAGTTCCCCGTGGCCCCGCGGCGGGGAGCTGTTTTTT. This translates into CAISSPWPRGGELFF.

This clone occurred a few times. The CDR3: CASSPQGISYEQYF. The CDR3 bases are TGTGCCAGCAGCCCCCAGGGGATCTCCTACGAGCAGTACTTC. The V gene is TRBV7-2, the J gene TRBJ2-7; TRBD1 is a possible D gene (6 bases). CDR3 length equals 14 residues. The germline CDR1 and CDR2 sequences are SGHTA and FQGNSA. V was trimmed by 5 bases and J by 0 bases, leaving 11 bases between them.

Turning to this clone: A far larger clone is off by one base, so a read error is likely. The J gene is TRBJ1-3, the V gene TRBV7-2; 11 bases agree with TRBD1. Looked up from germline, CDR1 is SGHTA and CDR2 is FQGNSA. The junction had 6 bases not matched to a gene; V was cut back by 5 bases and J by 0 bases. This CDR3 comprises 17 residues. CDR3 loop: CASSRGQGAYSGNTIYF. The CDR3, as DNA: TGTGCCAGCAGCCGCGGACAGGGGGCTTACTCTGGAAACACCATATATTTT.

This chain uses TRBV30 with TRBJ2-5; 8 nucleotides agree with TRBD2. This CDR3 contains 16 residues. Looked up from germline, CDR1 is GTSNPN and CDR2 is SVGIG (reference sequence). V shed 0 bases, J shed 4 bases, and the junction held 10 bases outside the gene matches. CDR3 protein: CAWSVYRGGASETQYF. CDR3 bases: TGTGCCTGGAGTGTTTACCGGGGGGGGGCCTCAGAGACCCAGTACTTC.

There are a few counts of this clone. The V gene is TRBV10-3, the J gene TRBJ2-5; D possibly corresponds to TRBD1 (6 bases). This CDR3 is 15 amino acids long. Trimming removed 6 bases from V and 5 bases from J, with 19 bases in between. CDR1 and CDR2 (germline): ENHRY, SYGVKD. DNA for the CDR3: TGTGCCATCAGCGAGGGGGAAAACTGGGGGGAGACCCAGTACTTC. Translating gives CAISEGENWGETQYF.

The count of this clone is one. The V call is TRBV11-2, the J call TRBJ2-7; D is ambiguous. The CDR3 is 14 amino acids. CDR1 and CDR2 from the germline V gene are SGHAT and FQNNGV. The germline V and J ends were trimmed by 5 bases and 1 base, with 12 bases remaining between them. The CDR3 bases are TGTGCCAGCAGCCCACGGGTCGCATCCTACGAGCAGTACTTC. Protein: CASSPRVASYEQYF.

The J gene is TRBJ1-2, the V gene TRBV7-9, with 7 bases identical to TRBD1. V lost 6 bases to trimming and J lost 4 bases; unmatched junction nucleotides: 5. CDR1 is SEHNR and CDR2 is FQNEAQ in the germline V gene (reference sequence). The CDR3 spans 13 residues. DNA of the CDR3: TGTGCCAGCAGACGACAGGGCATCTATGGCTACACCTTC. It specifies CASRRQGIYGYTF.

The CDR3 sequence is CASSPGRGTWAFF. The CDR3 DNA follows: TGTGCCAGCAGCCCGGGCCGGGGGACTTGGGCTTTCTTT. This chain uses TRBV3-1 (or the pseudogene TRBV3-2) with TRBJ1-1, with TRBD1 as a possible D gene (5 bases). CDR1 and CDR2 (germline): LGHDT, YNNKEL (reference sequence). The CDR3 contains 13 residues. V lost 4 bases, J lost 11 bases, and 17 bases lay in between.

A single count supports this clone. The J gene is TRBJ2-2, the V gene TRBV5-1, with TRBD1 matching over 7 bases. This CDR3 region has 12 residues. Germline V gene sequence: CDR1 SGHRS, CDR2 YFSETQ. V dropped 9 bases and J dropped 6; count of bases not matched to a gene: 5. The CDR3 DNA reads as TGCGCCACCACAGGGGATGCCGGGGAGCTGTTTTTT. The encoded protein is CATTGDAGELFF.

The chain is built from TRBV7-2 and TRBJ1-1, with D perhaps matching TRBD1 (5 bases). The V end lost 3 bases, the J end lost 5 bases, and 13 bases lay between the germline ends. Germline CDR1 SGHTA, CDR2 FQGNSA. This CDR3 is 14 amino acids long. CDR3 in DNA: TGTGCCAGCAGCTTCCTCGGGGGGGGAACTGAAGCTTTCTTT. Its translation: CASSFLGGGTEAFF.

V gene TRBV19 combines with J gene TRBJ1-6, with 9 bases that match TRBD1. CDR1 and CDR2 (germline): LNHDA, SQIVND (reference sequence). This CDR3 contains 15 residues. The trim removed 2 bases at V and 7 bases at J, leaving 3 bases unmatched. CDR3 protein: CASSIMGTGNSPLHF. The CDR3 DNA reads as TGTGCCAGTAGTATAATGGGGACAGGGAATTCACCCCTCCACTTT.